The present T cell receptor (beta chain) was sequenced within a study of identical twins. Whole-study findings and limits: Where out-of-frame alpha sequences were twin-shared, they showed excess low generation probability.

Germline lookup yields CDR1 KGHSH and CDR2 LQKENI. The CDR3 covers 18 residues. V was pared by 3 bases and J by 1 base, with 22 bases between. Unique molecular identifiers were present on the cDNA, and a universal primer site came from template switching. TCRdb analysed the 5' RACE reads with MiXCR anew, one entry per CDR3 protein. The sample contains hundreds of thousands of distinct CDR3 sequences, around a sixth of which appear only once. Only a few counts were recorded for this clonotype. Its antigen is unknown. Another study also made use of these data, one on T cells expressing NK-cell markers.

Sequenced input: PBMCs. This sequence joins TRBV18 and TRBJ2-7; D unclear. The clonotype was recovered from a woman aged 18-35 years in good health. Here the CDR3 DNA reads TGTGCCAGCTCACCGCAGGACCTCATTTTATTTAATTCCTACGAGCAGTACTTC. Translating it yields CASSPQDLILFNSYEQYF.